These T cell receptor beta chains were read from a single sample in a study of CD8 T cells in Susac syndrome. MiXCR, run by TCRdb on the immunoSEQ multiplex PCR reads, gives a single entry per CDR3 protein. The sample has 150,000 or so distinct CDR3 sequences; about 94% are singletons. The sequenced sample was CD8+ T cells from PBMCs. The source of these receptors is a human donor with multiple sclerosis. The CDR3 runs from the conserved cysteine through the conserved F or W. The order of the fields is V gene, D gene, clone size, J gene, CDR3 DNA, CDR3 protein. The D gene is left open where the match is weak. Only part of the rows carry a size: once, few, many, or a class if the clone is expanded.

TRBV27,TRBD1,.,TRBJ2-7,TGTGCCAGCAGCTTTATATGGTCGGGGCAGGGGGTCTACGAGCAGTACTTC,CASSFIWSGQGVYEQYF
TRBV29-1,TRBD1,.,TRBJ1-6,TGCAGCGTTGAGACAGGGGATAATTCACCCCTCCACTTT,CSVETGDNSPLHF
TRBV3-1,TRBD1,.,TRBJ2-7,TGTGCCAGCAGCCCGGGACAGGGGGCGATCGACGAGCAGTACTTC,CASSPGQGAIDEQYF
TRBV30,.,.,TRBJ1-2,TGTGCCTGGATGGGGGCGAACTATGGCTACACCTTC,CAWMGANYGYTF
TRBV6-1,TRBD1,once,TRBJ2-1,TGTGCCAGCAGTGAAGGGACAGGGTTTTGGGAGCAGTTCTTC,CASSEGTGFWEQFF
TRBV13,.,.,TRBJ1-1,TGTGCCAGCAGCTTCGGAGTCGGGGAATTCACTGAAGCTTTCTTT,CASSFGVGEFTEAFF
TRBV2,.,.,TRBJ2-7,TGTGCCAGCTTCCGGTTAGTCGACGAGCAGTACTTC,CASFRLVDEQYF
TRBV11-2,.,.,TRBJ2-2,TGTGCCAGCAGGAGGGATGCAGCGAACACCGGGGAGCTGTTTTTT,CASRRDAANTGELFF
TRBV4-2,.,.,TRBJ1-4,TGTGCCAGCAGCCAACAGGGATCCACTAATGAAAAACTGTTTTTT,CASSQQGSTNEKLFF
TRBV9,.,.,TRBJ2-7,TGTGCCAGCAGCATCCAAGACCCACCCTACGAGCAGTACTTC,CASSIQDPPYEQYF
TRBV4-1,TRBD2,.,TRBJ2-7,TGCGCCAGCAGCCAGTCCACTAGCGGGACCTACGAGCAGTACTTC,CASSQSTSGTYEQYF
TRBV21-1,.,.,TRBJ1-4,TGTGCCAGCAGCAGAAACCGGGACAGAGAAAAACTGTTTTTT,CASSRNRDREKLFF
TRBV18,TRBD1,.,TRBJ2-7,TGTGCCAGCTCCCTGGACAGGAAGGACGAGCAGTACTTC,CASSLDRKDEQYF
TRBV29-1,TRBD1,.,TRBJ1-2,TGCAGCGTTTGGACAGGGGAGAGCTATGGCTACACCTTC,CSVWTGESYGYTF
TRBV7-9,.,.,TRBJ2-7,TGTGCCAGCGGAACCGGGTCCCCGCCCCGCGAGCAGTACTTC,CASGTGSPPREQYF
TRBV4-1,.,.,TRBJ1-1,TGCGCCAGCAGCCCTACTGGACAGTCTGAAGCTTTCTTT,CASSPTGQSEAFF
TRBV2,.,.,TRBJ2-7,TGTGCCAGCAGTGAGGCACACAGCTACGAGCAGTACTTC,CASSEAHSYEQYF
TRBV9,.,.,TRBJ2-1,TGTGCCAGCAGCGTAGGACGCCCCAATGAGCAGTTCTTC,CASSVGRPNEQFF
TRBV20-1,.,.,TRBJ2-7,TGCAGTGCTAGCGGTTCCCTCTCTCTCCACGAGCAGTACTTC,CSASGSLSLHEQYF
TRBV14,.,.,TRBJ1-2,TGTGCCAGCAGCCATGGGACATTGAGAGGCTACACCTTC,CASSHGTLRGYTF
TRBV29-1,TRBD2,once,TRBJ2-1,TGCAGCGTTGGGGGGCGGGGGGGAGACAATGAGCAGTTCTTC,CSVGGRGGDNEQFF
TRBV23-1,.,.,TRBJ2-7,TGCGCCAGCAGTCAAACGTCGGACTCGGAGGGCGCGGGGCTTCCCGAGCAGTACTTC,CASSQTSDSEGAGLPEQYF
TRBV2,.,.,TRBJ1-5,TGTGCCAGCAGTTCAGGACCATGGAGCAATCAGCCCCAGCATTTT,CASSSGPWSNQPQHF
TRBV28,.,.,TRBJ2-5,TGTGCCAGCAGTTGGGGGGGGACAGTCCAAGAGACCCAGTACTTC,CASSWGGTVQETQYF
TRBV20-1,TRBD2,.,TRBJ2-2,TGCAGTGCCACCACTAGCGGGGGGCCCACCGGGGAGCTGTTTTTT,CSATTSGGPTGELFF
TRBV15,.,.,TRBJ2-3,TGTGCCACCAGCAGAGCGTGGCCCGGGAGCACAGATACGCAGTATTTT,CATSRAWPGSTDTQYF
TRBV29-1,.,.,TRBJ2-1,TGCAGCGTTGAAGAGAGGGTAAGCGAGCAGTTCTTC,CSVEERVSEQFF
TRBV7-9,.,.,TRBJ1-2,TGTGCCAGCCATCCACCCGGTTTAGAGGACTATGGCTACACCTTC,CASHPPGLEDYGYTF
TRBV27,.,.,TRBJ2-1,TGTGCCAGCGGCCGGGGGAGATACAATGAGCAGTTCTTC,CASGRGRYNEQFF
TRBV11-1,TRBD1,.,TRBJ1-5,TGTGCCAGCAGCTCCACAGGACAGGGCGGTTTCAATCAGCCCCAGCATTTT,CASSSTGQGGFNQPQHF
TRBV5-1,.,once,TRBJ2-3,TGCGCCAGCAGCTTGGTCACAGACAGCACAGATACGCAGTATTTT,CASSLVTDSTDTQYF
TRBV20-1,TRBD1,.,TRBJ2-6,TGCAGTGCTGGACAGGGTGGGGGGGCCAACGTCCTGACTTTC,CSAGQGGGANVLTF
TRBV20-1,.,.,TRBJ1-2,TGCAGTGCAGGGGCCCTTTCCAACTATGGCTACACCTTC,CSAGALSNYGYTF
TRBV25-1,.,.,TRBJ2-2,TGTGCCAGCGGCACAATCCGGGAGCTGTTTTTT,CASGTIRELFF
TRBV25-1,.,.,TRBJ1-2,TGTGCCAGCAGTGACCCTCGGACGGCGACCGCAAACTATGGCTACACCTTC,CASSDPRTATANYGYTF
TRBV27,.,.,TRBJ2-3,TGTGCCAGCAGTTTATATCACACAGATACGCAGTATTTT,CASSLYHTDTQYF
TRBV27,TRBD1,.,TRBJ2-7,TGTGCCAGCAGTCCCGGACAGGGGGGTTACGAGCAGTACTTC,CASSPGQGGYEQYF
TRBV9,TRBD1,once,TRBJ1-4,TGTGCCAGCAGCCCAAGGACAGGGAAGAATGAAAAACTGTTTTTT,CASSPRTGKNEKLFF
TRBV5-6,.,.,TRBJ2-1,TGTGCCAGCAGCTCAACAGGGTTTGAGCAGTTCTTC,CASSSTGFEQFF
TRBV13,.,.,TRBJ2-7,TGTGCCAGCAGCCATGGGGGAAACCACGAGCAGTACTTC,CASSHGGNHEQYF
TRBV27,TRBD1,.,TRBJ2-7,TGTGCCAGCAGGCCAGGGGGTATCTACGAGCAGTACTTC,CASRPGGIYEQYF
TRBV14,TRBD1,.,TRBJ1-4,TGTGCCAGCAGCCAAGACGGGACAGGGGCCGGAGAGGAAGCTAATGAAAAACTGTTTTTT,CASSQDGTGAGEEANEKLFF
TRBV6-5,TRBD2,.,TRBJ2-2,TGTGCCAGCAGTTACGGGGGGGCCGGGGAGCTGTTTTTT,CASSYGGAGELFF
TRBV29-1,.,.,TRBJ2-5,TGCAGCGGGGAGGCCGGGGTCCCGAGAGGGAAAGAGACCCAGTACTTC,CSGEAGVPRGKETQYF
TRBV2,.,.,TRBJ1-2,TGTGCCAGCAGGTCGGGGGGAAATGGCTACACCTTC,CASRSGGNGYTF
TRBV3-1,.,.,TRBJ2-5,TGTGCCAGCAGCCAAGCTTGGGAGACCCAGTACTTC,CASSQAWETQYF
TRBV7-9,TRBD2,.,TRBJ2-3,TGTGCCAGCAGCCCGGGGGGACTCCTTGCTGACACAGATACGCAGTATTTT,CASSPGGLLADTDTQYF
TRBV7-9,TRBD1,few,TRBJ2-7,TGTGCCACCCGGGACAGGTACTACGAGCAGTACTTC,CATRDRYYEQYF
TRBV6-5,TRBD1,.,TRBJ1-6,TGTGCCAGCAGTTACAGACAGGGGATAGGTTCACCCCTCCACTTT,CASSYRQGIGSPLHF
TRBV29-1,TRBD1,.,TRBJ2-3,TGCAGCACTGACAGGGACACAGATACGCAGTATTTT,CSTDRDTDTQYF
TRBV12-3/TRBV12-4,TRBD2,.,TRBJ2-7,TGTGCCAGCAGCCCTCCTGGGCTAGCGGGGGACGAGCAGTACTTC,CASSPPGLAGDEQYF
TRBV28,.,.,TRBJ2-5,TGTGCCAGCAGTTTCGTCCGCCTGTCCGGGGAGACCCAGTACTTC,CASSFVRLSGETQYF
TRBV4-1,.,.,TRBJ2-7,TGCGCCAGCAGCCAAGATGGGGTGTCCCACTACGAGCAGTACTTC,CASSQDGVSHYEQYF
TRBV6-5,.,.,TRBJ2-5,TGTGCCAGCAGTTACTCAGGGAGCCAAGAGACCCAGTACTTC,CASSYSGSQETQYF